The T cell receptor (beta chain) described here comes from a study of blood T cell repertoires in COVID-19 (dated by TCRdb to 2019 to 2021). Background for the entire study: The collaborator samples originated in the United States, Italy and Spain and spanned the acute and convalescent phases of COVID-19. The prospective study material was composed of cDNA or gDNA derived from T cells, B-cell-depleted T cells, or PBMCs. The dataset comprised deeply sampled blood TCRbeta repertoires from subjects exposed to, actively infected with, or recovered from COVID-19. The repertoires were released in a freely available public database meant as a resource for research on the immune response to SARS-CoV-2. The samples were drawn from two sources: the first 160 participants of the ongoing ImmuneRACE study, and 1,200 or so subjects contributed by 6 global collaborators. A de-identified subject ID, COVID-19 status, age in years and sex were almost always included in the sample metadata. HLA class I and class II types, where available, came from metadata supplied by the sample provider rather than from assay-based typing.

What the work shows at the level of the full study, not this receptor alone: The quantity of clinical and demographic metadata differed by source and by participant and was supplied without curation.

The collaborating institutions used their own protocols to collect whole blood in K2EDTA tubes. Collaborator samples were shipped for TCRbeta analysis as frozen whole blood, isolated PBMCs, or DNA extracted from either sample type. V lost 2 bases and J lost 13 bases, and the count of bases not matched to a germline gene is 8. Per the germline V gene, SGHTA is the CDR1 and FQGTGA is the CDR2. The CDR3 goes from the cysteine to the phenylalanine over 14 residues. The entry retains the CDR3 DNA only, 42 bases that are in frame from base 1. TCRbeta CDR3 regions were amplified from genomic DNA using the immunoSEQ Assay, a bias-controlled multiplex PCR. In the authors' own workflow: Within the assay, amplification of reference gene primers was used to estimate how many nucleated cells each sample contained. To quantify the absolute abundance of each unique TCRbeta CDR3 rearrangement, sequence reads were collapsed and filtered. For each sample, productive Simpson clonality was calculated by taking the square root of Simpson's diversity index across productive rearrangements. TCRdb carries this immuneACCESS record with in-frame sequences only. Its versions omit some clonotypes, under half of them owing to an unresolved V gene in the studies checked, with the rest unexplained. V, J and clone size derive from that table, while D and trimming were established from the DNA sequence. A total of more than 75,000 clones appear in this sample, around 75% of them only once. In total, the top ten clones hold 16% of the sample.

A few counts support this clone. No cognate antigen has been identified for it. No base-level quality is on record; no much larger clone is a single base apart. Recombination linked TRBV7-3 to TRBJ2-1, with 10 junctional bases fitting TRBD2. The sequencing sample was made of peripheral blood. This receptor was obtained from an elderly woman with active or convalescent COVID-19. The CDR3 region reads CASSLLAGAAHQFF. The nucleotides read TGTGCCAGCAGCTTACTAGCGGGAGCGGCCCATCAGTTCTTC.